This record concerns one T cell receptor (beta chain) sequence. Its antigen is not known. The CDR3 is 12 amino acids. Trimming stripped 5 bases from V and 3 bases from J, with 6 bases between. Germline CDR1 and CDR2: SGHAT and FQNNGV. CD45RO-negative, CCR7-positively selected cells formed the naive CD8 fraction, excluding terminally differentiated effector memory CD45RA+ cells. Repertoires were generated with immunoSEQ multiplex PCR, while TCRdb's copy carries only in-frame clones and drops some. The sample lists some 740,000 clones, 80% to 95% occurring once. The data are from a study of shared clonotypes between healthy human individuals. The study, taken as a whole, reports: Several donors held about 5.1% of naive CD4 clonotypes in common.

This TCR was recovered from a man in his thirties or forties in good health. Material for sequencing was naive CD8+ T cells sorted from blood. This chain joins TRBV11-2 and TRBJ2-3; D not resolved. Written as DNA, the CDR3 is TGTGCCAGCAGCCATGAAACAGATACGCAGTATTTT. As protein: CASSHETDTQYF.